This TCR beta chain emerged from a study of blood T cell repertoires in COVID-19. V was clipped by 0 bases and J by 2 bases, with 8 bases between them. CDR3 length: 16 amino acids. Germline loops: CDR1 MNHEY, CDR2 SMNVEV (reference sequence). The table came from immunoSEQ multiplex PCR; TCRdb's copy has only in-frame clones and leaves some out. The profile shows around 200,000 clones, roughly four fifths of them singletons. This TCR derives from a middle-aged woman with acute or convalescent COVID-19. The chain links TRBV27 to TRBJ1-6; D call uncertain. The sequencing sample was made of peripheral blood. The CDR3 DNA follows: TGTGCCAGCAGTTTATCGGCGGGGACCTATAATTCACCCCTCCACTTT. It is translated as CASSLSAGTYNSPLHF.